The rows below give T cell receptor beta chains drawn from one sample of a study of cytomegalovirus exposure and HLA in healthy donors. Data came from immunoSEQ multiplex PCR; TCRdb stores just in-frame clones and leaves some out. This listing includes approximately 190,000 clones. Sample: PBMCs. The receptors here all came from a boy aged 10-17 years in good health and CMV-seronegative. Each CDR3 is given with its conserved first and last residue.

>TRBV6-6|TRBJ2-5
CASRGPGGHQETQYF
>TRBV6-5|TRBJ2-7
CASSSGTGTHEQYF
>TRBV5-3|TRBJ1-1
CARSPAGEPGGFF
>TRBV11-3|TRBJ1-2
CASSFSLGRAKGYTF
>TRBV11-2|TRBJ2-1
CASSTVRGQGNEQFF
>TRBV27|TRBJ1-6
CASSLSSSPLHF
>TRBV6-1|TRBJ2-7
CASSERDRVGSYEQYF
>TRBV4-3|TRBJ1-6
CASQSQDWSRKGTGSSPLHF
>TRBV5-6|TRBJ2-7
CASSSTDRAYEQYF
>TRBV7-2|TRBJ1-5
CASSTTTGTGVSVQPQHF
>TRBV28|TRBJ1-2
CASGGQEGNYGYTF
>TRBV6-1|TRBJ2-7
CASSERLAGDSYEQYF
>TRBV10-3|TRBJ1-2
CAISEDRAPYGYTF
>TRBV7-2|TRBJ2-2
CASSPRDINTGELFF
>TRBV19|TRBJ2-3
CASSPGYTDTQYF
>TRBV27|TRBJ1-1
CASSLTHATEAFF
>TRBV15|TRBJ1-6
CATSSTVSPLHF
>TRBV5-1|TRBJ2-5
CASSPAGDEETQYF
>TRBV30|TRBJ1-1
CAWRGQGLLLNTEAFF
>TRBV11-2|TRBJ2-4
CASSMTTTVAKNIQYF
>TRBV21-1|TRBJ2-3
CASSGDLLAPARTDTQYF
>TRBV6-5|TRBJ1-1
CASSPGGSQNTEAFF
>TRBV9|TRBJ2-1
CASSLLAGASSYNEQFF
>TRBV28|.
CASSLSPYEQYF
>TRBV28|TRBJ2-1
CASRVPGLAGGYEQFF
>TRBV7-2|TRBJ1-5
CASSRDRGRNQPQHF
>TRBV7-9|TRBJ1-1
CASSLEQELEAFF
>TRBV5-1|TRBJ2-5
CASSFWTSGERETQYF